One sample yielded the 7 T cell receptor beta chains listed below, sequenced in a study of monozygotic twins with inflammatory bowel disease. TCRdb reworked the 5' RACE reads into one entry per CDR3 protein, no DNA. The sample has some 100,000 distinct CDR3 sequences. Input material: blood. Source of these receptors: a human donor with ulcerative colitis or Crohn's disease, or a healthy co-twin of an affected twin (not recorded which).

The chain is built from TRBV12-3 or TRBV12-4 and TRBJ1-3; TCRdb outputs TRBD1, but without DNA this stays unchecked. The CDR3 runs 14 residues. The CDR3 reads CASSLRDPGNTIYF.

This sequence joins TRBV7-3 and TRBJ2-5; TCRdb picks TRBD2, but there is no DNA to check that call. Per the germline V gene, CDR1 is SGHTA and CDR2 is FQGTGA. This CDR3 comprises 15 residues. This chain's CDR3 is CASSPSVSGQETQYF.

The chain's CDR3 is CASSLYKGLGNTGELFF. This sequence joins TRBV7-8 and TRBJ2-2; the TCRdb call, TRBD2, lacks DNA for checking. The CDR3 consists of 17 residues. Per the germline V gene, CDR1 is SGHVS and CDR2 is FQNEAQ.

The chain's CDR3 is CSVDRYNEQFF. This chain connects TRBV29-1 to TRBJ2-1. Germline V gene sequence: CDR1 SQVTM, CDR2 ANQGSEA. CDR3 size: 11 residues.

This chain links TRBV5-8 with TRBJ1-1. This CDR3 region has 15 residues. CDR1 and CDR2 (germline): SGHTS, YDEGEE. CDR3 sequence: CANLDESSRNTEAFF. The full variable domain, completed using reference TRBV5-8 and TRBJ1-1, is EAGVTQSPTHLIKTRGQQATLRCSPISGHTSVYWYQQALGLGLQFLLWYDEGEERNRGNFPPRFSGRQFPNYSSELNVNALELEDSALYLCANLDESSRNTEAFFGQGTRLTVV.

The chain links TRBV5-8 to TRBJ1-5; TCRdb calls TRBD1, which cannot be checked without DNA. Germline-derived CDR1 and CDR2 are SGHTS and YDEGEE. There are 14 residues in the CDR3. CDR3: CASRTTGLNQPQHF.

V is TRBV10-3 and J is TRBJ2-3; TCRdb picks TRBD2, but there is no DNA to check that call. Per germline, CDR1 ENHRY and CDR2 SYGVKD. CDR3 length: 14 amino acids. CDR3: CAISESPPGEAQYF.